Following are 9 T cell receptor beta chains from one sample sequenced in a study of a mutant IDH1 vaccine in newly diagnosed glioma (dated by TCRdb to 2020 to 2023). The time point label, read with the paper, signifies: baseline, week 1 (first vaccination visit). The sample's treatment or condition label is to be understood as: pre-vaccination baseline after standard-of-care therapy. Library preparation was by the immunoSEQ multiplex PCR assay. TCRdb mirrors the immuneACCESS table, restricted to in-frame sequences. Some clones are absent from its copies; in checked studies, under half trace to an unresolved V gene, and the reason for the others is unknown. This sample comprises approximately 70,000 clones, more than 65% of them detected only once. Together, the top ten hold around 8.2% of the sample. The specimen was PBMCs, collected from a glioma patient treated with radiotherapy, temozolomide or both. The source of these receptors is a man aged 50 or older with glioma.

The CDR3 DNA is TGTGCCAGCAGTCCTGGGACTAGCTCCTACGAGCAGTACTTC. Its translation: CASSPGTSSYEQYF. V and J are TRBV6-5 and TRBJ2-7; 8 bases match TRBD2. V gave up 5 bases and J gave up 0 bases; unmatched junction bases: 3. This CDR3 comprises 14 residues. The germline V gene has CDR1 MNHEY and CDR2 SVGAGI.

CDR3 DNA sequence: TGCAGCGTTGAGGGGGACAGCTGGGGGAACACTGAAGCTTTCTTT. Residues: CSVEGDSWGNTEAFF. V gene TRBV29-1 combines with J gene TRBJ1-1; 7 nucleotides agree with TRBD1. CDR3 size: 15 residues. The V gene's germline CDR1 is SQVTM and CDR2 ANQGSEA. The V gene end was trimmed by 3 bases and the J gene end by 1 base; junction bases not matched to a gene: 8.

The genes are TRBV30 and TRBJ2-1; D call uncertain. The CDR3 has 12 amino acids. The germline V gene has CDR1 GTSNPN and CDR2 SVGIG (reference sequence). V was shortened by 7 bases and J by 3 bases, with 10 bases between the two germline ends. This CDR3 reads CASKESYNEQFF. The CDR3 nucleotides read TGTGCCTCCAAAGAGAGCTACAATGAGCAGTTCTTC. Supplemented by reference TRBV30 and TRBJ2-1, the full variable domain reads SQTIHQWPATLVQPVGSPLSLECTVEGTSNPNLYWYRQAAGRGLQLLFYSVGIGQISSEVPQNLSASRPQDRQFILSSKKLLLSDSGFYLCASKESYNEQFFGPGTRLTVL.

The chain joins TRBV5-1 to TRBJ2-1, with D maybe TRBD2 (5 bases). The CDR3 totals 13 residues. V lost 4 bases and J 6 bases, leaving 11 bases between the germline ends. CDR1 and CDR2 from the germline V gene are SGHRS and YFSETQ. CDR3 sequence reads: CASSLAGVNEQFF. CDR3 nucleotide sequence: TGCGCCAGCAGCCTAGCCGGGGTCAATGAGCAGTTCTTC.

The rearrangement uses TRBV5-4 and TRBJ2-1, with 12 bases aligning to TRBD2. J was trimmed by 4 bases and V by 4 bases; bases with no gene match: 3. The CDR3 has 15 residues. From germline, CDR1 is SGHNT and CDR2 YYREEE (reference sequence). CDR3 region: CASSLAGGQYNEQFF. CDR3 coding DNA: TGTGCCAGCAGCCTAGCGGGGGGGCAATACAATGAGCAGTTCTTC.

This chain connects TRBV5-1 to TRBJ2-3; maybe TRBD2 (5 bases). The V gene's germline CDR1 is SGHRS and CDR2 YFSETQ. This CDR3 region has 15 residues. V dropped 3 bases and J dropped 9 bases, with 20 bases sitting between them. The CDR3, as DNA: TGCGCCAGCAGCTCCCGGCGGGCGGACTCGGGGACGCAGTATTTT. Protein product: CASSSRRADSGTQYF.

V usage is TRBV2 and J usage is TRBJ2-7; 8 bases are shared with TRBD2. The ends lost 2 bases at V and 2 bases at J; junction bases unmatched: 5. CDR3 length: 15 residues. The V gene's germline CDR1 is SNHLY and CDR2 FYNNEI. CDR3 sequence reads: CASSELGGGTYEQYF. CDR3 coding DNA: TGTGCCAGCAGTGAACTGGGCGGGGGGACCTACGAGCAGTACTTC.

With regard to this clone: One end of the junction does not line up with germline, which may come from a read error. The chain is built from TRBV5-6 and TRBJ2-3, with D maybe TRBD1 (5 bases). Germline assignment: CDR1 SGHDT and CDR2 YYEEEE. The length of the CDR3 is 13 residues. CDR3 protein: CAGSSGNTDTQYF. DNA of the CDR3: TGTGCCGGCAGCTCAGGGAACACAGATACGCAGTATTTT.

The chain joins TRBV15 to TRBJ1-1; TRBD1 agrees at 7 bases. With V trimmed by 0 bases and J by 1 base, 2 bases remained unmatched. The germline CDR1 and CDR2 sequences are LNHNV and YYDKDF (reference sequence). The CDR3 is made up of 15 amino acids. CDR3 sequence reads: CATSRDRTGNTEAFF. The CDR3 DNA sequence: TGTGCCACCAGCAGAGACAGGACAGGGAACACTGAAGCTTTCTTT.